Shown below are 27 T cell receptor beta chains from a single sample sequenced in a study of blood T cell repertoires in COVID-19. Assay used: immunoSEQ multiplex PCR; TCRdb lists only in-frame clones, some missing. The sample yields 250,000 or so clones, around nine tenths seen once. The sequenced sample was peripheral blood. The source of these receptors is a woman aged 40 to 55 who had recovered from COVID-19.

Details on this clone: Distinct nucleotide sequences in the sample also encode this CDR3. The CDR3 DNA is TGTGCCAGCAGTTACTCCGACAGGGGAACAGATACGCAGTATTTT. Protein sequence: CASSYSDRGTDTQYF. The V gene is TRBV6-5, the J gene TRBJ2-3; 8 bases align to TRBD1. The CDR3 length is 15 residues. J lost 3 bases, V lost 0 bases, and 2 bases had no gene match. CDR1 MNHEY and CDR2 SVGAGI come from the germline V gene.

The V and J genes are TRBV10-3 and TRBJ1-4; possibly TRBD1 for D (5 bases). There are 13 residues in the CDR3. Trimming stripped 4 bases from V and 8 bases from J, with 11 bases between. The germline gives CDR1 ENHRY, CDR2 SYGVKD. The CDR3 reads CAISGQGREKLFF. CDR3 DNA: TGTGCCATCAGTGGGCAGGGCAGGGAAAAACTGTTTTTT.

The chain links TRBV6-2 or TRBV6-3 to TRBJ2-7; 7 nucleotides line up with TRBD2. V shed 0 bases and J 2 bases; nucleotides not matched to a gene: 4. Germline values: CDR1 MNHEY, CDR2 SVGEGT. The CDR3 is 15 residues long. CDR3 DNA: TGTGCCAGCAGTTACTCAGGGACTACTGCCTACGAGCAGTACTTC. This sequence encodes CASSYSGTTAYEQYF.

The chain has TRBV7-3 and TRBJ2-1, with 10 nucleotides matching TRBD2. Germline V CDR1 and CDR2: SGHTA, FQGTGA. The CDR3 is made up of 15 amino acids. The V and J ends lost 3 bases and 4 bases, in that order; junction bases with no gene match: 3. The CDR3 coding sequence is TGTGCCAGCAGCTTGACTAGCGGGCCGTACAATGAGCAGTTCTTC. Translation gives CASSLTSGPYNEQFF. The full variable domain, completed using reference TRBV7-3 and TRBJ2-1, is GAGVSQTPSNKVTEKGKYVELRCDPISGHTALYWYRQSLGQGPEFLIYFQGTGAADDSGLPNDRFFAVRPEGSVSTLKIQRTERGDSAVYLCASSLTSGPYNEQFFGPGTRLTVL.

In nucleotides, the CDR3 is TGTGCCAGCAGCTTGGGGGGGACCTACGAGCAGTACTTC. Protein: CASSLGGTYEQYF. The chain couples TRBV11-2 to TRBJ2-7; 7 bases agree with TRBD2. Trimming at V came to 3 bases and at J to 2 bases, leaving 1 base not matched to a gene. This CDR3 spans 13 amino acids. The germline V gene has CDR1 SGHAT and CDR2 FQNNGV. The full variable domain, completed using reference TRBV11-2 and TRBJ2-7, is EAGVAQSPRYKIIEKRQSVAFWCNPISGHATLYWYQQILGQGPKLLIQFQNNGVVDDSQLPKDRFSAERLKGVDSTLKIQPAKLEDSAVYLCASSLGGTYEQYFGPGTRLTVT.

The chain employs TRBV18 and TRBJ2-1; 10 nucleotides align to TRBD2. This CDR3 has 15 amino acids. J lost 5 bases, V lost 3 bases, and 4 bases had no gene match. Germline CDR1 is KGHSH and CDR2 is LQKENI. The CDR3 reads CASSPSLAGDNEQFF. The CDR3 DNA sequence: TGTGCCAGCTCACCCAGCCTAGCGGGAGACAATGAGCAGTTCTTC.

CDR3 amino acids: CSVDRLAGVDEQFF. CDR3 bases: TGCAGCGTTGACAGGCTAGCGGGAGTCGATGAGCAGTTCTTC. The chain couples TRBV29-1 to TRBJ2-1, with 10 positions matching TRBD2. Germline V lookup: CDR1 SQVTM, CDR2 ANQGSEA. There are 14 residues in the CDR3. The V segment lost 3 bases and the J segment 8 bases; nucleotides outside the gene matches: 7.

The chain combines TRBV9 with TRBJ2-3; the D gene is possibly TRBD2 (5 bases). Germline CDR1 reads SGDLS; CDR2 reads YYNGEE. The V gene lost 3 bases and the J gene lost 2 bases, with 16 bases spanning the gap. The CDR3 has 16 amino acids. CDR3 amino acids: CASSGEGGRITDTQYF. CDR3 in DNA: TGTGCCAGCAGCGGCGAAGGAGGCAGAATCACAGATACGCAGTATTTT.

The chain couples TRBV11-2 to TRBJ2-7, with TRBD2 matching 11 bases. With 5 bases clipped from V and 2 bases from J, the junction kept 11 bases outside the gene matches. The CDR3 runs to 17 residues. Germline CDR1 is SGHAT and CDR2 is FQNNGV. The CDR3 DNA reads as TGTGCCAGCAGCCCTGTGACTAGCGGGATCATAACCTACGAGCAGTACTTC. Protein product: CASSPVTSGIITYEQYF. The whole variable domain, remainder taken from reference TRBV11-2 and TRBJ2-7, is EAGVAQSPRYKIIEKRQSVAFWCNPISGHATLYWYQQILGQGPKLLIQFQNNGVVDDSQLPKDRFSAERLKGVDSTLKIQPAKLEDSAVYLCASSPVTSGIITYEQYFGPGTRLTVT.

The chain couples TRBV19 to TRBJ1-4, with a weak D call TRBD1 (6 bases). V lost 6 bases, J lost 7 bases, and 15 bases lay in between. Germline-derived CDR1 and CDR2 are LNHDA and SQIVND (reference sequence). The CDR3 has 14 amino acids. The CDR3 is CASSNDRHVEKLFF. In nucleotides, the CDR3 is TGTGCCAGTAGCAACGACAGGCACGTTGAAAAACTGTTTTTT.

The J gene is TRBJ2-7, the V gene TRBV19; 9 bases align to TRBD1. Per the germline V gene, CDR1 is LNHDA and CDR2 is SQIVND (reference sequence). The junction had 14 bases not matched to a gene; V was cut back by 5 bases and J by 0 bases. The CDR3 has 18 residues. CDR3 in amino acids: CASSLGTGFGTVSYEQYF. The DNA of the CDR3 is TGTGCCAGTAGTCTAGGGACAGGGTTCGGAACGGTCTCCTACGAGCAGTACTTC.

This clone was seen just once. The CDR3 here is CASSQGLAGGVFTDTQYF. CDR3 DNA: TGCGCCAGCAGCCAAGGACTAGCGGGAGGGGTTTTCACAGATACGCAGTATTTT. The V call is TRBV4-1, the J call TRBJ2-3, with TRBD2 matching over 14 bases. The V segment lost 1 base and the J segment 2 bases; nucleotides outside the gene matches: 5. The CDR3 totals 18 residues. Germline CDR1 and CDR2: MGHRA and YSYEKL.

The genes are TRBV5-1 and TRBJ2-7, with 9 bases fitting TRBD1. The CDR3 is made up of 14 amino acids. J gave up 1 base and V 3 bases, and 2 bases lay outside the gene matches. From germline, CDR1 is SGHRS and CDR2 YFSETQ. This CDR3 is CASSSGTGSYEQYF. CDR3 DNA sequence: TGCGCCAGCAGCTCAGGGACAGGGTCCTACGAGCAGTACTTC.

The DNA of the CDR3 is TGCGCCAGCAGCCGAACTTTCAGGGCGAGCGATGAGCAGTTCTTC. Translated: CASSRTFRASDEQFF. The rearrangement links TRBV5-1 to TRBJ2-1; D is possibly TRBD1 (5 bases). CDR3 length: 15 residues. V lost 4 bases and J 8 bases, leaving 19 bases between the germline ends. Germline V gene data show CDR1 as SGHRS and CDR2 as YFSETQ.

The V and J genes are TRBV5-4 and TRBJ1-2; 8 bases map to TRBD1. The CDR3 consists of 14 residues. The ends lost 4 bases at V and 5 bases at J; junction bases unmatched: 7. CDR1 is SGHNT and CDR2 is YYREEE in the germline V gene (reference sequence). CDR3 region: CASSPDRGGYGYTF. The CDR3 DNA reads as TGTGCCAGCAGCCCAGACAGGGGAGGTTATGGCTACACCTTC. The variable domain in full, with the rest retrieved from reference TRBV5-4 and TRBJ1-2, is ETGVTQSPTHLIKTRGQQVTLRCSSQSGHNTVSWYQQALGQGPQFIFQYYREEENGRGNFPPRFSGLQFPNYSSELNVNALELDDSALYLCASSPDRGGYGYTFGSGTRLTVV.

CDR3 loop: CASSPTSDRGELFF. The CDR3 nucleotides are TGTGCCAGCAGCCCGACTAGCGACAGGGGGGAGCTGTTTTTT. V gene TRBV7-2 combines with J gene TRBJ2-2; TRBD2 matches 8 bases. The CDR3 loop spans 14 amino acids. The junction had 7 bases not matched to a gene; V was cut back by 5 bases and J by 8 bases. Looked up from germline, CDR1 is SGHTA and CDR2 is FQGNSA.

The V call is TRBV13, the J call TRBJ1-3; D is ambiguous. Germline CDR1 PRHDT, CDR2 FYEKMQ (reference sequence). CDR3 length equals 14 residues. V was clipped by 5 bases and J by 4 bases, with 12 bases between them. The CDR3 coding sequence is TGTGCCAGCAGCCCACGCGGGGTCGGAAACACCATATATTTT. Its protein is CASSPRGVGNTIYF.

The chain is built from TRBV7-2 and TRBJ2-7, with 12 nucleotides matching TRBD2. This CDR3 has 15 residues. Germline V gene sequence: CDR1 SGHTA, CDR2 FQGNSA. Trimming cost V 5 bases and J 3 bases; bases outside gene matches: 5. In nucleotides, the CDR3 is TGTGCCAGCAGCCCTCGACTAGCGGGAGTCTACGAGCAGTACTTC. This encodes CASSPRLAGVYEQYF.

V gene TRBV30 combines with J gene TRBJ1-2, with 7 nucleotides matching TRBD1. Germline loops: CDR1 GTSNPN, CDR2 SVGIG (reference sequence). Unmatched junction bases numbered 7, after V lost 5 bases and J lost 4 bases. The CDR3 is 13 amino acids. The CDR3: CAWAGTAIYGYTF. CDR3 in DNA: TGTGCCTGGGCCGGGACAGCGATCTATGGCTACACCTTC.

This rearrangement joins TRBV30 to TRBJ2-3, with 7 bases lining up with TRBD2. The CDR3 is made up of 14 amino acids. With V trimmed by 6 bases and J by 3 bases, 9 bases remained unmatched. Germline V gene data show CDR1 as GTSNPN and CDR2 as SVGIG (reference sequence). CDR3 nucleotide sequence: TGTGCCTGTTCCCCCTTTAGCGGGACAGATACGCAGTATTTT. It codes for CACSPFSGTDTQYF.

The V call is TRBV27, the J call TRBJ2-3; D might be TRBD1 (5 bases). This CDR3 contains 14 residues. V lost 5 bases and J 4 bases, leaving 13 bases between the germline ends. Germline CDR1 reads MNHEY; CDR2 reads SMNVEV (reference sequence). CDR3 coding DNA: TGTGCCAGCAGTATAATGATAGGGGCAGATACGCAGTATTTT. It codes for CASSIMIGADTQYF.

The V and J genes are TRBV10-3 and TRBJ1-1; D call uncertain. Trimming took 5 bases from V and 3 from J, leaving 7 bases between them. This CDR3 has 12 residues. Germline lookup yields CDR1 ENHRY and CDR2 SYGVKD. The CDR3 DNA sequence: TGTGCCATCAGTTACCAGGACACTGAAGCTTTCTTT. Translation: CAISYQDTEAFF.

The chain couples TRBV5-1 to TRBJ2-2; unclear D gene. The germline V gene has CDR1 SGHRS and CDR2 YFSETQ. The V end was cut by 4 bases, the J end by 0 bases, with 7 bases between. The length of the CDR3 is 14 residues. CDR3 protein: CASSLDANTGELFF. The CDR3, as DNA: TGCGCCAGCAGCCTAGACGCGAACACCGGGGAGCTGTTTTTT.

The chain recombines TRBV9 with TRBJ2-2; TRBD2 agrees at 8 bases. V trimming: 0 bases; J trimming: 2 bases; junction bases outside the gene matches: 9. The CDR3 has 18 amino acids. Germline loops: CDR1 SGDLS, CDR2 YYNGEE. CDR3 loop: CASSVATGGAHNTGELFF. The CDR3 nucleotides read TGTGCCAGCAGCGTAGCTACGGGGGGGGCTCACAACACCGGGGAGCTGTTTTTT.

CDR3 nucleotide sequence: TGTGCCAGCAGCGTAGTAGGGGCTGAGGAGACCCAGTACTTC. It is translated as CASSVVGAEETQYF. J is TRBJ2-5 and V is TRBV9; TRBD1 might be the D (5 bases). This CDR3 comprises 14 residues. Trimming shortened V by 0 bases and J by 5 bases, and 11 bases separated the two germline ends. Germline CDR1 reads SGDLS; CDR2 reads YYNGEE. Variable domain in full (rest from reference TRBV9 and TRBJ2-5): DSGVTQTPKHLITATGQRVTLRCSPRSGDLSVYWYQQSLDQGLQFLIQYYNGEERAKGNILERFSAQQFPDLHSELNLSSLELGDSALYFCASSVVGAEETQYFGPGTRLLVL.

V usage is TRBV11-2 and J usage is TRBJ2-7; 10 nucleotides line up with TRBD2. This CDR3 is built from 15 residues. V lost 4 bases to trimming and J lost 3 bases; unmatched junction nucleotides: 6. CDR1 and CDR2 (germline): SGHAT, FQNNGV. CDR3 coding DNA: TGTGCCAGCAGCTCCGATCGACTAGCGGGCTACGAGCAGTACTTC. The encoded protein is CASSSDRLAGYEQYF.

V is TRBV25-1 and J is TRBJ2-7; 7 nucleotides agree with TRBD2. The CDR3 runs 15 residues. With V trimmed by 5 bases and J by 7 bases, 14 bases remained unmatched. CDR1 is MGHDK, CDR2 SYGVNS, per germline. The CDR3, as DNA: TGTGCCAGCAGTCCTCGGGGGAGGGCAACGGTGGAGCAGTACTTC. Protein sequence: CASSPRGRATVEQYF.